One sample yielded the 5 T cell receptor beta chains listed below, sequenced in a study of T cells in Graves' hyperthyroidism and ophthalmopathy. RNA transcripts yielded amplified TCR beta CDR3 regions. A first-round RT-PCR of the TCR CDR3 used the HTBI primer set. MiXCR, run by TCRdb on the multiplex PCR reads, gives a single entry per CDR3 protein. Of about 380,000 distinct CDR3 sequences listed, approximately 15% are singletons. The sample was blood. The receptor set was obtained from a woman aged 25 to 45 with Graves' ophthalmopathy.

The table lists this clonotype with a count of one. This chain uses TRBV28 with TRBJ1-2, with unresolved D. The CDR3 is made up of 18 amino acids. Germline V gene sequence: CDR1 MDHEN, CDR2 SYDVKM. Trimming took 7 bases from V and 2 from J, leaving 26 bases between them. CDR3 coding DNA: TGTGCCAGCACAGTCCTACCTGGGCAGCCCGAAAAGAACTATGGCTACACCTTC. It yields the protein CASTVLPGQPEKNYGYTF.

The chain combines TRBV20-1 with TRBJ1-3, with TRBD1 matching over 9 bases. The germline gives CDR1 DFQATT, CDR2 SNEGSKA (reference sequence). V shed 3 bases and J 2 bases; nucleotides not matched to a gene: 11. The CDR3 sequence is 17 residues long. CDR3 region: CSARPDPGQGPGNTIYF. CDR3 in DNA: TGCAGTGCTAGGCCCGATCCGGGACAGGGTCCTGGAAACACCATATATTTT.

This clonotype showed up just a few times. The chain has TRBV9 and TRBJ1-4, with a tentative D call TRBD1 (5 bases). Germline-derived CDR1 and CDR2 are SGDLS and YYNGEE. The CDR3 has 17 residues. V lost 0 bases and J 7 bases, leaving 19 bases between the germline ends. DNA for the CDR3: TGTGCCAGCAGCGTAGAAGCGGGGGTCCCCTCGAGTGAAAAACTGTTTTTT. Translating it yields CASSVEAGVPSSEKLFF. Together with reference TRBV9 and TRBJ1-4, the CDR3 gives the full variable domain: DSGVTQTPKHLITATGQRVTLRCSPRSGDLSVYWYQQSLDQGLQFLIQYYNGEERAKGNILERFSAQQFPDLHSELNLSSLELGDSALYFCASSVEAGVPSSEKLFFGSGTQLSVL.

As for this clonotype: A junction end diverges from the germline sequence, so it may reflect a read error. The CDR3 DNA sequence: TGTGCCAGCAGCCGGCCGGAGCGGGGGGCGTACAATGAGCAGCTCTTC. Its protein is CASSRPERGAYNEQLF. This chain links TRBV7-6 with TRBJ2-1; the match to TRBD2 covers 9 bases. Germline V gene sequence: CDR1 SGHVS, CDR2 FNYEAQ. The CDR3 runs to 16 residues.

V is TRBV7-9 and J is TRBJ1-2; no firm D call. V was pared by 5 bases and J by 8 bases, with 15 bases between. The germline gives CDR1 SEHNR, CDR2 FQNEAQ (reference sequence). The CDR3 sequence is 13 residues long. The CDR3 nucleotides read TGTGCCAGCAGCGTTGTCGGGGATAGAGGCTACACCTTC. This sequence encodes CASSVVGDRGYTF.